The subject of this entry is one T cell receptor beta chain. Its antigen is as yet unknown. The protocol was immunoSEQ multiplex PCR, while the TCRdb copy is restricted to in-frame clones and leaves out a portion. The repertoire holds fewer than 80,000 clones, with approximately 85% as singletons. Sampling times: baseline, cycle 4 day 1, cycle 7 day 1. These data belong to a study of OX40 agonist ivuxolimab in advanced cancers. Study results and limitations: Averaging showed that CD8+ T cells had more expanded clones than CD4+ did.

V lost 6 bases and J 0 bases, leaving 12 bases between the germline ends. The CDR3 is 15 residues long. The germline V gene encodes CDR1 MNHNY and CDR2 SVGAGI (reference sequence). The TCR originated in an adult with an advanced solid tumor such as melanoma, head and neck, liver or kidney cancer. Sample: CD4+ or CD8+ T cells sorted from blood, taken in a trial of the OX40 agonist ivuxolimab. V gene TRBV6-6 combines with J gene TRBJ1-3; a possible D gene is TRBD1 (5 bases). In nucleotides, the CDR3 is TGTGCCAGCAGGGGGGTCACGAGCTCTGGAAACACCATATATTTT. This encodes CASRGVTSSGNTIYF.